This T cell receptor beta chain is drawn from a study of blood T cell repertoires in COVID-19. Background on the study: PBMCs, B-cell-depleted T cells, or T cells were the source of the cDNA or gDNA that made up the material.

Germline loops: CDR1 SGHTA, CDR2 FQGNSA. The CDR3 is 16 residues long. The V and J ends lost 1 base and 2 bases, in that order; junction bases with no gene match: 5. Method: immunoSEQ multiplex PCR; TCRdb's copy keeps in-frame clones and lacks some. The table shows about 34,000 clones, with around 73% occurring only once. Sample: peripheral blood. The genes are TRBV7-2 and TRBJ2-7, with 10 positions matching TRBD1. This clonotype originated in a woman aged 60-75 years with acute or convalescent COVID-19. The CDR3 DNA reads TGTGCCAGCAGCTTAGGAGGGACAGGGGACCCCTACGAGCAGTACTTC. Its protein product is CASSLGGTGDPYEQYF. Full variable domain (missing parts from reference TRBV7-2 and TRBJ2-7): GAGVSQSPSNKVTEKGKDVELRCDPISGHTALYWYRQSLGQGLEFLIYFQGNSAPDKSGLPSDRFSAERTGGSVSTLTIQRTQQEDSAVYLCASSLGGTGDPYEQYFGPGTRLTVT.